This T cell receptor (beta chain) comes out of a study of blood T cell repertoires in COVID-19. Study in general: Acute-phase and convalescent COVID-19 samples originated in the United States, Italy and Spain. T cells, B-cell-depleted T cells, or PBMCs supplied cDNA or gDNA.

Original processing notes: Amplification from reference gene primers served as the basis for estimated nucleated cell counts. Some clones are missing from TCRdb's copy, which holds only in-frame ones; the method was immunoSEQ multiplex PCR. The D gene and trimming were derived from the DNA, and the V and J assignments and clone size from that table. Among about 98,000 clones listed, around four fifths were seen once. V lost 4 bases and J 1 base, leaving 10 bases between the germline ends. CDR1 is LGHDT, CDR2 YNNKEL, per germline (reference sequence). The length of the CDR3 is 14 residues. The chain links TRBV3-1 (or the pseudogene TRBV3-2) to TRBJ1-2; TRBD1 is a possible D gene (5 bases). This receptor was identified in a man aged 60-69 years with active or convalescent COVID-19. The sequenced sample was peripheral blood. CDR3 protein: CASSRGRGNYGYTF. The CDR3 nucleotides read TGTGCCAGCAGCCGAGGAAGGGGTAACTATGGCTACACCTTC.